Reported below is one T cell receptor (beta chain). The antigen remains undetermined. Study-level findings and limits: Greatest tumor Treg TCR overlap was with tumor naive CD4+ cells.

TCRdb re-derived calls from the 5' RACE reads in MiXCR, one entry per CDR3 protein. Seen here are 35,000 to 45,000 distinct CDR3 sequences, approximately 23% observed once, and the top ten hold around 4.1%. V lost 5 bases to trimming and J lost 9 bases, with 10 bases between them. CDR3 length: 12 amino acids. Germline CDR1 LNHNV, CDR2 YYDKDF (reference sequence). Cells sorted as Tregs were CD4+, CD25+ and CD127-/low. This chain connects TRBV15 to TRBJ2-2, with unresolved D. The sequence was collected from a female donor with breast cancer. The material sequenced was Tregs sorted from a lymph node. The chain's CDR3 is CATSLRSRELFF. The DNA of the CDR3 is TGTGCCACCAGCTTGAGGTCCCGGGAGCTGTTTTTT.